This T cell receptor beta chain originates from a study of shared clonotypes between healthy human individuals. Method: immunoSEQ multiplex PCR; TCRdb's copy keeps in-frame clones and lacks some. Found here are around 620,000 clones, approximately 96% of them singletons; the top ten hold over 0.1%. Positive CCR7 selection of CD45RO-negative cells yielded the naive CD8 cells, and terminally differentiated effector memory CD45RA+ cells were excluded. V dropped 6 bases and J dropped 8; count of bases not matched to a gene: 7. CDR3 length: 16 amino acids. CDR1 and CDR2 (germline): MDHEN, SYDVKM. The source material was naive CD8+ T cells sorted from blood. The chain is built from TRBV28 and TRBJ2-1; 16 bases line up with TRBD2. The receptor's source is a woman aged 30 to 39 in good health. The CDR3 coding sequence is TGTGCCAGCAGCCCGGGACTAGCGGGAGGGGGGGATGAGCAGTTCTTC. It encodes CASSPGLAGGGDEQFF.